Listed below are T cell receptor beta chains from one sample, sequenced in a study of brain T cells in children with intractable seizures. Sequencing used immunoSEQ multiplex PCR; TCRdb keeps in-frame clones, though not all of them. This table holds just under 65,000 clones, about 96% found once. Material: peripheral blood, obtained at surgery. The source of these receptors is a boy in the first two years of life with focal cortical dysplasia and intractable seizures. Each CDR3 is given with its conserved first and last residue. D genes are given only for firm matches. Only part of the rows carry a size: once, few, many, or a class if the clone is expanded.

TRBJ2-1,-,TRBD2,TRBV5-1,TGCGCCAGCAGCAGGACTAGCGGGGGTACAAATGAGCAGTTCTTC,CASSRTSGGTNEQFF
TRBJ2-2,-,TRBD1,TRBV6-5,TGTGCCAGCAGTTACCGGCAGGGGGTGGGCGGGGAGCTGTTTTTT,CASSYRQGVGGELFF
TRBJ2-1,-,TRBD2,TRBV5-5,TGTGCCAGCAGCTTCAGGGTCCTAGCGGGAGGTCGCGATGAGCAGTTCTTC,CASSFRVLAGGRDEQFF
TRBJ1-1,-,TRBD1,TRBV28,TGTGCCAGCAGTTTTCCCGACAGGGGTATGAACACTGAAGCTTTCTTT,CASSFPDRGMNTEAFF
TRBJ2-5,-,TRBD2,TRBV4-1,TGCGCCAGCAGCCGATGGGGACTAGCGGGGGGGCGGTATGACGTAGAGACCCAGTACTTC,CASSRWGLAGGRYDVETQYF
TRBJ2-5,-,-,TRBV24-1,TGTGCCACCAGTGACCGACTATTCCAAGAGACCCAGTACTTC,CATSDRLFQETQYF
TRBJ2-1,-,TRBD1,TRBV5-6,TGTGCCAGCAGCTTGGCGGGACAGGCCTACAATGAGCAGTTCTTC,CASSLAGQAYNEQFF
TRBJ1-4,-,TRBD1,TRBV18,TGTGCCAGCTCACCGACAGGGGGGACTAATGAAAAACTGTTTTTT,CASSPTGGTNEKLFF
TRBJ1-1,-,TRBD1,TRBV7-6,TGTGCCAGCAGCTTAGGACAGGGGGCGAACACTGAAGCTTTCTTT,CASSLGQGANTEAFF
TRBJ2-4,-,TRBD1,TRBV30,TGTGCCTGGAGTGCATACAGGGGGAACACCTCTACATCTCTAGCCAAAAACATTCAGTACTTC,CAWSAYRGNTSTSLAKNIQYF
TRBJ2-2,-,TRBD2,TRBV11-2,TGTGCCAGCAGCCGTCGGGGAGGGACCGGGGAGCTGTTTTTT,CASSRRGGTGELFF
TRBJ1-6,-,-,TRBV7-8,TGTGCCAGCAGCTACTCCGCAGGGTATAATTCACCCCTCCACTTT,CASSYSAGYNSPLHF
TRBJ2-2,-,TRBD2,TRBV7-9,TGTGCCAGCAGCCTATTGGGGCGGGAGCGGAGCGGGGAGCTGTTTTTT,CASSLLGRERSGELFF
TRBJ2-3,-,TRBD2,TRBV5-4,TGTGCCAGCAGCTTGTCGAGACTAGCGGGGGGGCCGGGCACAGATACGCAGTATTTT,CASSLSRLAGGPGTDTQYF
TRBJ2-1,-,TRBD1,TRBV19,TGTGCCAGTAGTATGGGACAGAGCTCCTACAATGAGCAGTTCTTC,CASSMGQSSYNEQFF
TRBJ1-1,-,TRBD1,TRBV5-4,TGTGCCAGCAGCTCGGGACAGCCTGAAGCTTTCTTT,CASSSGQPEAFF
TRBJ2-1,once,-,TRBV11-3,TGTGCCAGCAGCTTAGGACTTAACAATGAGCAGTTCTTC,CASSLGLNNEQFF
TRBJ2-6,-,TRBD2,TRBV23-1,TGCGCCAGCAGTCAGTGCCCCGGGACTAGCGGGGGGGACTCTGGGGCCAACGTCCTGACTTTC,CASSQCPGTSGGDSGANVLTF
TRBJ2-1,-,-,TRBV5-1,TGCGCCAGCAGCTTGGCCGTTAGGAGTGGTAACAATGAGCAGTTCTTC,CASSLAVRSGNNEQFF
TRBJ2-3,-,-,TRBV2,TGTGCCAGCCTTTGGACAGTGAGCACAGATACGCAGTATTTT,CASLWTVSTDTQYF
TRBJ1-4,once,TRBD1,TRBV9,TGTGCTAGCAGCGTAACCGGGACAGGAGATGAAAAACTGTTTTTT,CASSVTGTGDEKLFF
TRBJ2-1,-,-,TRBV24-1,TGTGCCACCAGTGATTCGCAAGGGGGGGGCTCCTACAATGAGCAGTTCTTC,CATSDSQGGGSYNEQFF
TRBJ1-4,-,-,TRBV7-9,TGTGCCAGCAGCCCCCTCACAGGGAAAACTAATGAAAAACTGTTTTTT,CASSPLTGKTNEKLFF
TRBJ1-1,-,-,TRBV6-5,TGTGCCAGCAGTTACTCGGGTCTCGTCGCGGCCACTGAAGCTTTCTTT,CASSYSGLVAATEAFF
TRBJ2-2,-,-,TRBV19,TGTGCCAGTAGTGTCGCATGGGTCGGGGAGCTGTTTTTT,CASSVAWVGELFF
TRBJ1-2,once,-,TRBV5-1,TGCGCCAGCGGCACCGAGAGGGTGGATGGCTACACCTTC,CASGTERVDGYTF
TRBJ1-1,-,TRBD1,TRBV5-5,TGTGCCAGCAGCTTGGACAGGGGATTCACTGAAGCTTTCTTT,CASSLDRGFTEAFF
TRBJ1-2,-,-,TRBV20-1,TGCAGTGCAGGCTCTCGCTACACCTTC,CSAGSRYTF
TRBJ2-7,-,TRBD2,TRBV4-1,TGCGCCAGCAGCCAAGGACTAGCGGGGGACACCTCCTACGAGCAGTACTTC,CASSQGLAGDTSYEQYF
TRBJ2-1,-,-,TRBV18,TGTGCCAGCTCACTGAGACGGGACTCCCGGAAGAATGAGCAGTTCTTC,CASSLRRDSRKNEQFF
TRBJ2-7,-,TRBD2,TRBV5-4,TGTGCCAGCAGCTTAGGCGGGAGGGCCTACGAGCAGTACTTC,CASSLGGRAYEQYF
TRBJ1-3,-,-,TRBV4-3,TGCGCCAGCAGCCAAAGTTACAGCTCTGGAAACACCATATATTTT,CASSQSYSSGNTIYF
TRBJ2-1,-,-,TRBV5-4,TGTGCCAGCAGACGGGGGTCTTCCCCCTCCTACAATGAGCAGTTCTTC,CASRRGSSPSYNEQFF
TRBJ2-3,-,TRBD2,TRBV2,TGTGCCAGCAGTATCACCGGGACTAGCGGGAGGGCCGAGAAAGATACGCAGTATTTT,CASSITGTSGRAEKDTQYF
TRBJ2-3,-,-,TRBV2,TGTGCCAGCAGCGAGCGACAGGTCATTAGCACAGATACGCAGTATTTT,CASSERQVISTDTQYF
TRBJ1-1,-,-,TRBV3-1/TRBV3-2,TGTGCCAGCAGCCAAGTCAGGGTAAGTTCTTTCTTT,CASSQVRVSSFF
TRBJ2-3,-,TRBD2,TRBV19,TGTGCCAGTAGCTCAGGACTAGCGGGGGGCCTGAGCACAGATACGCAGTATTTT,CASSSGLAGGLSTDTQYF
TRBJ1-2,-,TRBD1,TRBV6-5,TGTGCCAGCAGTTACTGGGACAGGCGCTATGGCTACACCTTC,CASSYWDRRYGYTF
TRBJ2-7,-,-,TRBV11-2,TGTGCCAGCAGCCCGGATTTCGGGTATCTCGGAGAGCAGTACTTC,CASSPDFGYLGEQYF
TRBJ2-5,-,TRBD2,TRBV3-1/TRBV3-2,TGTGCCAGCAGCTGGACTAGCGCAGAAGAGACCCAGTACTTC,CASSWTSAEETQYF